This T cell receptor (beta chain) derives from a study of PD-1 blockade in classical Hodgkin lymphoma. Study observations and caveats: Reported findings placed baseline TCR diversity lower in newly diagnosed patients (compared with healthy donors). Repertoire differences lack defined causes, possibly disease activity or prior therapy.

Sequencing was performed with immunoSEQ multiplex PCR; in TCRdb, only in-frame clones are kept and a portion is missing. Of some 90,000 clones in the sample, around nine tenths are singletons; the top ten hold about 2.6%. Details on this clone: Its antigen remains unidentified.

Between the trimmed V and J ends, which lost 4 bases and 10 bases, there was a span of 20 bases. Germline lookup yields CDR1 SGHAT and CDR2 FQNNGV. The CDR3 spans 16 residues. Autologous stem cell transplantation was followed by relapse in every patient, and brentuximab vedotin exposure varied. This TCR was recovered from a human donor with classical Hodgkin lymphoma. This sample comprised peripheral blood mononuclear cells (PBMCs), obtained before the second cycle of nivolumab. The rearrangement joins TRBV11-2 to TRBJ1-6; D not resolved. CDR3 protein: CASSSSGLGDSSPLHF. The CDR3 bases are TGTGCCAGCAGCTCCTCTGGACTGGGAGATTCCTCACCCCTCCACTTT.